Listed here is a single T cell receptor beta chain. The source of the sample is a study of cytomegalovirus exposure and HLA in healthy donors. This PCR relied on a set of 60 Vbeta primers and 13 Jbeta primers. Per the original data handling: In a later analysis, 80 million or so unique TCR beta chains included roughly 11 million shared by two or more donors. The protocol was immunoSEQ multiplex PCR, while the TCRdb copy is restricted to in-frame clones and leaves out a portion. That table gives V, J and clone size, and the DNA gave D and trimming. The sample contains 120,000 to 150,000 clones, 80% of which appear only once. This receptor was identified in a man aged 40-49 years in good health and CMV-seropositive. Material: PBMCs.

Here the CDR3 DNA reads TGTGCCAGCAGCGTAACTAGCGGGGGACAAGAGACCCAGTACTTC. Protein sequence: CASSVTSGGQETQYF. The chain joins TRBV6-4 to TRBJ2-5; 11 positions match TRBD2. CDR1 is MRHNA, CDR2 SNTAGT, per germline. With 6 bases clipped from V and 2 bases from J, the junction kept 5 bases outside the gene matches. The CDR3 has 15 amino acids.